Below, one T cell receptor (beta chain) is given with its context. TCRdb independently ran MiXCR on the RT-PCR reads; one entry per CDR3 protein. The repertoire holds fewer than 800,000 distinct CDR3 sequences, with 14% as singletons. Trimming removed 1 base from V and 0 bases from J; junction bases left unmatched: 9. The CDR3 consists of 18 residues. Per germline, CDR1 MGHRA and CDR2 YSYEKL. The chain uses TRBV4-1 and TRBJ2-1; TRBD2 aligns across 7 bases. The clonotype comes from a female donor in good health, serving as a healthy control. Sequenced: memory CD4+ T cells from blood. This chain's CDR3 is CASSQGEIGRNSYNEQFF. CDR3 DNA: TGCGCCAGCAGCCAAGGGGAGATCGGGAGGAACTCCTACAATGAGCAGTTCTTC.